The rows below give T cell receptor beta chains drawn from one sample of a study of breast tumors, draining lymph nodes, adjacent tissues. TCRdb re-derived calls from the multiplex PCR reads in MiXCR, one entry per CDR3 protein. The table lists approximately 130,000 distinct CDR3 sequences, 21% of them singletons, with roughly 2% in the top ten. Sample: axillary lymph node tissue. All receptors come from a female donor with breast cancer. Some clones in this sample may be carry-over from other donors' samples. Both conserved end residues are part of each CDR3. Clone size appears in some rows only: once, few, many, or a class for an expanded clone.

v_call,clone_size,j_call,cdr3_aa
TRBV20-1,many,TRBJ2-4,CSAPTSSNIQYF
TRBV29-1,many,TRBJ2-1,CSAGTSGGNEQFF
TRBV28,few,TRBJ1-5,CASSYRTDTYQPQHF
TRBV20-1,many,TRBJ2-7,CSARARLAGGLEQYF
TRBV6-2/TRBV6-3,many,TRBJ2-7,CASSFTRTSEQYF
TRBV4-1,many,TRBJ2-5,CASSQDPGAGGQETQYF
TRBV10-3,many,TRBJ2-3,CAIMGETDTQYF
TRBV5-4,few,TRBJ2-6,CASRRTAGANVLTF
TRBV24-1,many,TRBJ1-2,CATSDQETGEQYGYTF
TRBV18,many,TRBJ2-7,CASSQAPPYEQYF
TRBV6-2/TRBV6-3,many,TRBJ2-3,CASSYQRGTQYF
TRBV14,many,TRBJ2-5,CASSQVGQGQETQYF
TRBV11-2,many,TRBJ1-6,CASSGLTGPYSPLHF
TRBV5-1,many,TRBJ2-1,CASSLLAGIGNEQFF
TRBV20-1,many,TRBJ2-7,CSARGYGGVDSYEQYF
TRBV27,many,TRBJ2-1,CASSLSLAGDIYNEQFF
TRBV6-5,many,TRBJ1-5,CASSQRYWDRGGQPQHF
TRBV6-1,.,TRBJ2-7,CASSVGLAGVKKQYF
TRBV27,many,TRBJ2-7,CASSLEMSSGYSYEQYF
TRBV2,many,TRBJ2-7,CASRGASLPHEQYF
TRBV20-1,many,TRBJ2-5,CSAADQGEWETQYF
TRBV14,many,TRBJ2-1,CASSHLTSGPYNEQFF
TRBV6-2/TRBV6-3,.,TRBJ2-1,CASSRLNVRTSGSSSHNEQFF
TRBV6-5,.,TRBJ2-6,CASSYAGSGRVRSDVLTF
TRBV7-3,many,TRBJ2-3,CASSLDGSTDTQYF
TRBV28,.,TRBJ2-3,CASISSTDTQYF
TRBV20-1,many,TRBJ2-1,CSARDSGREGSSYNEQFF
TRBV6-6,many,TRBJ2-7,CASSTQSAPTPYEQYF
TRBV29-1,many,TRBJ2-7,CSPGVTTIYEQYF
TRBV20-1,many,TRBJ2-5,CSARDWTEQETQYF
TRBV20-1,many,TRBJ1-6,CSARDFGNSPLHF
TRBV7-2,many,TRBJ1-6,CASSLGQGGYNSPLHF
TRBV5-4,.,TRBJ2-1,CASSFLGTGGSSYNEQFF
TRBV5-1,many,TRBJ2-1,CASSLLQGYNEQFF
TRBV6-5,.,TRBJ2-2,CASSPGTGAFTGELFF
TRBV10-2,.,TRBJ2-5,CASSDRGRRETQYF
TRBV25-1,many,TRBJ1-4,CASSARQGAFEKLFF
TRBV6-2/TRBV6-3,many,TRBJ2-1,CASSPLSRGLAGSYNEQFF
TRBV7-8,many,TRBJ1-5,CASSFQGFQPQHF
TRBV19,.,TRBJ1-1,CASRRTGGAEAFF
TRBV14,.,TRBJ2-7,CASSYYPDRGHEQYF
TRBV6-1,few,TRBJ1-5,CASNLEGYGQPQHF
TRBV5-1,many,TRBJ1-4,CASSWRQGEREKLFF
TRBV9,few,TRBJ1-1,CASGGDRVAFF